This T cell receptor (beta chain) was obtained from a study of cytomegalovirus exposure and HLA in healthy donors. The V gene end was trimmed by 0 bases and the J gene end by 8 bases; junction bases not matched to a gene: 16. The CDR3 length is 17 residues. Germline V gene lookup returns CDR1 SGHRS and CDR2 YFSETQ. Primers for the PCR totalled 60 Vbeta and 13 Jbeta. Profiled with immunoSEQ multiplex PCR; TCRdb holds only in-frame clones, not every one. The sample includes about 150,000 clones, roughly 79% of them seen just once. This chain links TRBV5-1 with TRBJ1-2; 7 bases fit TRBD1. The sample comprised PBMCs. This clonotype was obtained from a woman between 45 and 65 years old in good health and CMV-seropositive. As DNA, the CDR3 is TGCGCCAGCAGCTTGGTTTGGGACAGCCGGAGATTGGGGGGCTACACCTTC. Encoded protein: CASSLVWDSRRLGGYTF.